The rows below give T cell receptor beta chains drawn from one sample of a study of blood T cell repertoires in COVID-19. The data were produced by immunoSEQ multiplex PCR, yet TCRdb's version contains in-frame clones alone and is incomplete. The table shows about 300,000 clones, with more than 75% occurring only once. Sequencing input: PBMCs or T cells enriched from blood (not recorded which). The source is a young man who had recovered from COVID-19. The CDR3 runs from the conserved cysteine through the conserved F or W. The order of the fields is clone size, D gene, J gene, V gene, CDR3 length, CDR3 protein, CDR3 DNA. A D gene is named only where the DNA matches it firmly. Expanded clones get a size class; other rows say once, few or many, or leave the size out.

once	.	TRBJ2-1	TRBV28	16	CASSLPGGVSYNEQFF	TGTGCCAGCAGTTTACCGGGGGGCGTCTCCTACAATGAGCAGTTCTTC
.	TRBD1	TRBJ1-1	TRBV30	11	CAGTGATEAFF	TGTGCCGGAACAGGGGCCACTGAAGCTTTCTTT
.	TRBD1	TRBJ1-4	TRBV7-9	15	CASRQQGAPNEKLFF	TGTGCCAGCAGGCAACAGGGGGCGCCGAATGAAAAACTGTTTTTT
.	.	TRBJ2-7	TRBV21-1	18	CASSKRGDRGEPSYEQYF	TGTGCCAGCAGCAAAAGGGGGGACAGGGGGGAACCCTCCTACGAGCAGTACTTC
.	.	TRBJ1-1	TRBV18	13	CASSPRRDTEAFF	TGTGCCAGCTCACCGAGGAGGGACACTGAAGCTTTCTTT
.	.	TRBJ1-6	TRBV3-1/TRBV3-2	12	CASSPNGQSLHF	TGTGCCAGCAGCCCGAACGGACAGTCACTCCACTTT
.	TRBD2	TRBJ2-5	TRBV2	14	CASSGSGGQETQYF	TGTGCCAGCAGTGGTAGCGGGGGACAAGAGACCCAGTACTTC
.	.	TRBJ1-3	TRBV7-2	15	CASSPQQSIGNTIYF	TGTGCCAGCAGCCCGCAACAGTCGATTGGAAACACCATATATTTT
.	.	TRBJ1-3	TRBV18	15	CASSTDPPGGNTIYF	TGTGCCAGCTCAACCGACCCTCCGGGAGGAAACACCATATATTTT
.	TRBD1	TRBJ2-3	TRBV14	17	CASSQGRPRQGADTQYF	TGTGCCAGCAGCCAAGGGAGGCCCAGGCAGGGGGCAGATACGCAGTATTTT
.	TRBD1	TRBJ1-1	TRBV18	15	CASSPPDRAHTEAFF	TGTGCCAGCTCACCACCAGACAGGGCACACACTGAAGCTTTCTTT
.	.	TRBJ2-5	TRBV28	15	CASTPLGRGGETQYF	TGTGCCAGCACCCCACTCGGGCGGGGTGGGGAGACCCAGTACTTC
.	TRBD1	TRBJ1-2	TRBV5-4	12	CASRGTGGGYTF	TGTGCCAGCAGGGGGACAGGGGGTGGCTACACCTTC
.	.	TRBJ2-1	TRBV21-1	17	CASSTGGDRVVFNEQFF	TGTGCCAGCAGCACTGGGGGGGACAGGGTGGTTTTCAATGAGCAGTTCTTC
few	TRBD1	TRBJ1-1	TRBV7-9	13	CASSHSTGAEAFF	TGTGCCAGCAGCCATAGCACAGGGGCTGAAGCTTTCTTT
.	.	TRBJ1-1	TRBV5-1	15	CASTASRGSGTEAFF	TGCGCCAGCACCGCCTCACGAGGGAGCGGGACTGAAGCTTTCTTT
once	TRBD1	TRBJ1-4	TRBV12-3/TRBV12-4	13	CASALYRGEKLFF	TGTGCCAGCGCCCTTTACAGGGGCGAAAAACTGTTTTTT
.	.	TRBJ2-5	TRBV28	15	CASSYRQALRETQYF	TGTGCCAGCAGTTACCGACAGGCCCTCAGGGAGACCCAGTACTTC
.	.	TRBJ1-1	TRBV6-5	11	CASSPGTGAFF	TGTGCCAGCAGCCCAGGGACTGGAGCTTTCTTT
.	.	TRBJ2-2	TRBV5-1	17	CASSPGLRGANTGELFF	TGCGCCAGCAGCCCCGGACTGCGGGGAGCGAACACCGGGGAGCTGTTTTTT
.	TRBD2	TRBJ2-3	TRBV5-4	16	CASSTGLAGRTDTQYF	TGTGCCAGCAGCACCGGACTAGCGGGGCGCACAGATACGCAGTATTTT
.	.	TRBJ1-6	TRBV1	13	CTEPRGENSPLHF	TGCACCGAACCCAGGGGGGAAAATTCACCCCTCCACTTT
.	TRBD1	TRBJ2-5	TRBV5-8	15	CASSSGTEYQETQYF	TGTGCCAGCAGCTCCGGGACAGAGTACCAAGAGACCCAGTACTTC
.	TRBD1	TRBJ1-5	TRBV10-2	15	CASSEAGGIRQPQHF	TGCGCCAGCAGTGAGGCAGGGGGGATTAGGCAGCCCCAGCATTTT
.	TRBD1	TRBJ1-1	TRBV28	16	CASSSSGGIRFTEAFF	TGTGCCAGCAGTTCTTCAGGGGGCATTCGGTTCACTGAAGCTTTCTTT
.	TRBD1	TRBJ2-1	TRBV7-6	13	CASSLQGANEQFF	TGTGCCAGCAGCTTACAGGGGGCGAATGAGCAGTTCTTC
.	TRBD2	TRBJ2-7	TRBV9	12	CASRGEGFEQYF	TGTGCCAGCAGGGGGGAGGGGTTCGAGCAGTACTTC
few	.	TRBJ1-2	TRBV5-6	12	CASSLAGGGYTF	TGTGCCAGCAGCTTGGCCGGGGGAGGCTACACCTTC
.	.	TRBJ1-2	TRBV19	13	CASSPPQRYGYTF	TGTGCCAGTAGTCCTCCCCAGCGGTATGGCTACACCTTC
.	.	TRBJ1-1	TRBV14	14	CASSQEGSGREAFF	TGTGCCAGCAGCCAGGAGGGCAGCGGTCGTGAAGCTTTCTTT
.	TRBD1	TRBJ1-6	TRBV5-5	16	CASTGDRNSYNSPLHF	TGTGCCAGCACCGGGGACAGGAACTCCTATAATTCACCCCTCCACTTT
.	TRBD1	TRBJ1-2	TRBV13	14	CASSSEGTGYGYTF	TGTGCCAGCAGCTCCGAAGGGACAGGGTATGGCTACACCTTC
.	.	TRBJ1-6	TRBV5-1	15	CASSLESGENSPLHF	TGCGCCAGCAGCTTGGAGAGCGGGGAGAATTCACCCCTCCACTTT
.	.	TRBJ2-4	TRBV27	15	CASSPEGRGKNIQYF	TGTGCCAGCTCCCCGGAGGGCCGGGGCAAAAACATTCAGTACTTC
.	.	TRBJ1-2	TRBV15	13	CATSRDLSYGYTF	TGTGCCACCAGCAGAGATCTGAGCTATGGCTACACCTTC
.	.	TRBJ2-5	TRBV4-1	15	CASSQDRLVRETQYF	TGCGCCAGCAGCCAAGACAGGCTCGTAAGAGAGACCCAGTACTTC
.	.	TRBJ2-3	TRBV11-2	16	CASSLGTRAGTDTQYF	TGTGCCAGCAGCTTAGGTACGCGCGCTGGCACAGATACGCAGTATTTT
.	.	TRBJ2-3	TRBV21-1	12	CASSVRRDTQYF	TGTGCCAGCAGCGTCCGGAGAGATACGCAGTATTTT
.	.	TRBJ1-1	TRBV6-6	15	CASSLDRNWNTEAFF	TGTGCCAGCAGTTTGGACAGAAACTGGAACACTGAAGCTTTCTTT
.	.	TRBJ2-7	TRBV2	15	CASKYTPGDSYEQYF	TGTGCCAGCAAATATACCCCAGGGGACTCCTACGAGCAGTACTTC
.	.	TRBJ1-2	TRBV5-4	14	CASSLDQGMRGYTF	TGTGCCAGCAGCTTGGATCAGGGAATGAGGGGCTACACCTTC
.	TRBD1	TRBJ1-1	TRBV30	12	CAWGQAGTEAFF	TGTGCCTGGGGACAGGCGGGCACTGAAGCTTTCTTT
.	.	TRBJ1-5	TRBV19	15	CASTESRAVGQPQHF	TGTGCCAGTACCGAGTCGAGGGCGGTGGGACAGCCCCAGCATTTT
.	TRBD2	TRBJ2-1	TRBV11-2	15	CASISTGGPYNEQFF	TGTGCCAGCATTTCGACGGGGGGGCCCTACAATGAGCAGTTCTTC
.	TRBD2	TRBJ2-3	TRBV19	17	CASSMGLAGGIADTQYF	TGTGCCAGTAGTATGGGACTAGCGGGAGGGATCGCAGATACGCAGTATTTT
.	TRBD2	TRBJ2-5	TRBV7-6	16	CASSPSGTSVQETQYF	TGTGCCAGCAGCCCGTCCGGGACTAGCGTCCAAGAGACCCAGTACTTC
.	TRBD1	TRBJ2-1	TRBV11-3	16	CASSSSLLGQVNEQFF	TGTGCCAGCAGCTCCTCCTTATTGGGACAGGTGAATGAGCAGTTCTTC
.	TRBD1	TRBJ1-2	TRBV7-9	14	CASSDDRGPYGYTF	TGTGCCAGCAGCGACGACAGGGGGCCTTATGGCTACACCTTC
.	.	TRBJ1-5	TRBV19	14	CASSIGGENQPQHF	TGTGCCAGTAGTATTGGGGGGGAGAATCAGCCCCAGCATTTT
.	.	TRBJ1-2	TRBV11-3	16	CASSQGFSGGADGYTF	TGTGCCAGCAGCCAGGGATTCTCGGGGGGGGCCGATGGCTACACCTTC